This paragraph reports one T cell receptor (beta chain). The antigen it recognizes is unknown. No base quality information exists; no much larger clone differs at one position. The sample originates from a study of shared clonotypes between healthy human individuals (dated by TCRdb to about 2020). Study-wide context: The cohort comprised a couple of women and a few men aged 18 to 49 years. For each donor, CD4 naive and CD4 memory were each run on three plates, CD8 naive on two plates, and CD8 memory on one plate. To estimate repertoire size and how much clonotypes are shared between individuals, the study performed deep sequencing of blood TCR repertoires from roughly five healthy adults. Libraries were prepared and TCR repertoires were sequenced by different laboratories using diverse techniques, in order to increase sequencing depth and limit assay-specific biases. Each donor's leukapheresis produced roughly between roughly 0.85 and 9.5 billion PBMCs.

The donors were healthy, HIV-negative adults with no recently reported acute infections or vaccinations. Every donor was a Caucasian adult residing in Nashville, Tennessee, USA. CD4+ T cells were enriched through magnetic negative selection, after which naive cells were positively selected on CD45RA and the remaining negative fraction served as the memory subset. Blood was collected by leukapheresis, and PBMCs were isolated by Ficoll-Histopaque density gradient centrifugation and then cryopreserved in liquid nitrogen vapor phase. Analytical flow cytometry was used to check the purity and quantity of each magnetically sorted T cell population. Genomic DNA was isolated from every sorted fraction and measured by UV absorbance on a Nanodrop 2000c. Using the deep immunoSEQ assay, TCR CDR3 regions were amplified from genomic DNA by multiplex PCR. Extracted genomic DNA from each cell subset was spread evenly across all wells of several immunoSEQ 96-well plates, with each plate serving as a replicate. For sorted subsets, each replicate PCR was loaded with 200 to 250 ng genomic DNA, equivalent to 32,000 or so T cell genomes. Purified libraries were quantified with a Qubit 3.0 fluorometer, sized on a Bioanalyzer 2100, and re-quantified with the KAPA Library Quantification kit. Each immunoSEQ 96-well plate was sequenced on its own single-read 150-cycle Illumina NextSeq 550 flow cell. The study's processing was this. Because the immunoSEQ output included only junctional sequences and no quality scores, the filtering could not be the same as the filtering used for full-length reads. Sequences were annotated with PyIR, a Python wrapper for IgBLAST v1.9, using IMGT germline references to assign V/J genes and CDR3. Any read was removed if the V/J assignment was weak (E-value above 1e-6), the CDR3 was missing, or the read contained stop codons, out-of-frame junctions, or ambiguous translated residues. V3J clonotypes were defined as sequences sharing the same inferred V gene, J gene, and CDR3 amino acid sequence. Percentage overlap between repertoires was calculated by dividing the number of shared unique clonotypes by the size of the smaller repertoire. RTK rarefaction, the Chao1 estimator, and Recon v2.1 estimates of unobserved clonotypes were used to assess repertoire richness. Generation probabilities were computed with OLGA for all TCRbeta clonotypes obtained by the gDNA method from several donors. TCRdb obtained this table from immuneACCESS and retained in-frame rearrangements with V and J assigned. These tables miss some clones; where compared with another copy, unresolved V genes account for less than half of the shortfall, and the remainder is unexplained. V and J calls and clone size are given by that table; D and trimming were obtained from the DNA. The sample data list roughly 2,300,000 clones, and approximately 90% of these were observed just once. Approximately 0.41% of the sample is taken by the ten largest.

The CDR3 goes from the cysteine to the phenylalanine over 16 residues. Just CDR3 DNA is preserved here, 48 bases in frame from base 1. The germline V end is reduced by 1 base and the J end by 10 bases; junction bases left unmatched: 13. Per the germline V gene (reference sequence), LNHDA is the CDR1 and SQIVND is the CDR2. Points the paper makes about the study in general: Rarefaction of sorted-subset datasets indicated incomplete sequencing despite the large sequencing depth. Sampling was restricted to blood, and TCR repertoires in tissue are likely to differ from TCR repertoires in blood. Compared with non-shared clonotypes, the clonotypes found in all four sorted-subset donors had higher generation probabilities. Based on pairwise subsampling, the degree of clonotype sharing among donors was expected to be affected by sequencing depth. The small number of donors limited the genetic and exposure-history diversity represented. Naive subsets generally had larger estimated clonotype richness than memory subsets did. Sharing across a few donors was observed for approximately 4.6% of naive CD4, 3.5% of naive CD8, roughly 2.3% of memory CD4, and about 0.4% of memory CD8 clonotypes.

The origin of this receptor is a man between 18 and 29 years old in good health. Some clones in this sample may be carry-over from other donors' samples. The sequencing sample was made of naive CD4+ T cells from PBMCs. Reading the label with the study, this specimen's cell subset or site is: CD45RA+ positively selected. This chain joins TRBV19 to TRBJ2-1, and TRBD1 matches 7 of the central bases. The CDR3: CASSIGRGQMVREQFF. The nucleotides read TGTGCCAGTAGTATAGGTCGGGGACAGATGGTAAGAGAGCAGTTCTTC.